The sample holds one count of the clone carrying this T cell receptor beta chain. The antigen is unknown. TCRdb's copy holds only in-frame clones and misses some; the assay was immunoSEQ multiplex PCR. Here the sample spans about 64,000 clones, about 95% being singletons. This entry comes from a study of cytomegalovirus exposure and HLA in healthy donors. Study at large: A subsequent analysis stated that the 120 or so validation repertoires were run on the same platform as the approximately 710 first-cohort repertoires. Points from the study as a whole: As was reported, the classifier diagnosed cytomegalovirus status with high specificity and sensitivity. The study designated about 160 TCR beta chains cytomegalovirus-associated.

The V segment lost 2 bases and the J segment 6 bases; nucleotides outside the gene matches: 7. Per the germline V gene, CDR1 is SNHLY and CDR2 is FYNNEI. The CDR3 is 16 residues long. The TCR originated in a young woman in good health and CMV-seropositive. This chain links TRBV2 with TRBJ2-1; TRBD2 agrees at 10 bases. Sequencing was done on a sample of PBMCs. This chain's CDR3 is CASSEFSLAGTNEQFF. The CDR3 nucleotides are TGTGCCAGCAGTGAATTTTCACTAGCGGGAACCAATGAGCAGTTCTTC.